This T cell receptor (beta chain) derives from a study of blood T cell repertoires in COVID-19. About the research overall: Specimens from acute and convalescent COVID-19 originated in the United States, Italy and Spain. The cDNA or gDNA used as material had been derived from T cells, B-cell-depleted T cells, or PBMCs.

Original processing notes: Amplifying reference gene primers gave estimates of nucleated cell counts. Assay: immunoSEQ multiplex PCR; the TCRdb copy retains only in-frame clones and omits some. V and J calls plus clone size are reproduced from that table; the DNA served to infer D and trimming. The table has 200,000 to 300,000 clones, approximately 84% seen once. V gave up 4 bases and J gave up 5 bases; unmatched junction bases: 5. CDR3 length equals 14 residues. Germline V gene lookup returns CDR1 SGHRS and CDR2 YFSETQ. This sequence was found in a man in his fifties or sixties with acute or convalescent COVID-19. Material for sequencing was peripheral blood. This chain links TRBV5-1 with TRBJ1-4; 7 bases are shared with TRBD1. The CDR3 bases are TGCGCCAGCAGCCTGGGGACAGCAAATGAAAAACTGTTTTTT. It is translated as CASSLGTANEKLFF.